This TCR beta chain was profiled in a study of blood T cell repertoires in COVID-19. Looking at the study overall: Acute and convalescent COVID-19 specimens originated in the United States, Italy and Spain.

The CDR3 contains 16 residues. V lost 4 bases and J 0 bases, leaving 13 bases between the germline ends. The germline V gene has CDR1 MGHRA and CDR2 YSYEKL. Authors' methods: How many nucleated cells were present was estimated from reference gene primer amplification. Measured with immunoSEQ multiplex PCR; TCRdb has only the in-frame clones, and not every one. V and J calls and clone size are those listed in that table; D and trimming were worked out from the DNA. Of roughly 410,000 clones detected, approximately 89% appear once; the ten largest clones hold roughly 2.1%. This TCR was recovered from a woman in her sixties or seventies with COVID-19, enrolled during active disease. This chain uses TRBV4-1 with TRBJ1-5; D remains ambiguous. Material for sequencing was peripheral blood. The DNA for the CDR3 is TGCGCCAGCAGCCCCCGGGGTGATTATAGCAATCAGCCCCAGCATTTT. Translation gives CASSPRGDYSNQPQHF.